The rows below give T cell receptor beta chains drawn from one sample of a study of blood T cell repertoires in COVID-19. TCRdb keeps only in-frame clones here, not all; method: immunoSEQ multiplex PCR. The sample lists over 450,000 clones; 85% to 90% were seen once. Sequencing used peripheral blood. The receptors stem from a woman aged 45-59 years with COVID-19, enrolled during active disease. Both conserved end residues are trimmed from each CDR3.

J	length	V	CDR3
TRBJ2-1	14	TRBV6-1	ASSEAPGVNYNEQF
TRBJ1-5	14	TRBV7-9	ASSPGTGAGDQPQH
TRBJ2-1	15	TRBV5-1	ASSFNPGHSKGNEQF
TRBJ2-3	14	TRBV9	ASSRGTNSRTDTQY
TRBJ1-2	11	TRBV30	ACLEQGWYGYT
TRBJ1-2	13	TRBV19	ASSLWTGPNYGYT
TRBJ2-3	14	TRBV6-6	ATHIPSGGSADTQY
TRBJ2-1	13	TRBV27	ASTGLAGGRNEQF
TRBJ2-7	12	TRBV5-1	ASSLRQGLGEQY
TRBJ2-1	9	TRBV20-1	SVQEYNEQF
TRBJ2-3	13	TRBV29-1	SATRAGGTTDTQY